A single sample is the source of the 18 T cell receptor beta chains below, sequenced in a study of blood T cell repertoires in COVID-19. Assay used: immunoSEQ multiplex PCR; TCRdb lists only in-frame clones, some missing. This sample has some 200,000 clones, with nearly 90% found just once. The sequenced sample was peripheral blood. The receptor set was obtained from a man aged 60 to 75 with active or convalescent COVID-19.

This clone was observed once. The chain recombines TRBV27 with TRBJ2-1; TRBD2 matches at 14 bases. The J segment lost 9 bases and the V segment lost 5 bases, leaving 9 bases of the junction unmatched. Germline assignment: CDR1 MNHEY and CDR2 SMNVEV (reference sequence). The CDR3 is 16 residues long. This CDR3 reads CASSATSGGAVGEQFF. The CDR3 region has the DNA TGTGCCAGCAGTGCGACTAGCGGGGGGGCCGTTGGTGAGCAGTTCTTC.

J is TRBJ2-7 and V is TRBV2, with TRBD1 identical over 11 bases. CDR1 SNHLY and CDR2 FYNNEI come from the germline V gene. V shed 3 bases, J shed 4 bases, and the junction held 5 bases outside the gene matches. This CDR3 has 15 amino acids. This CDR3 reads CASSDFGQGAYEQYF. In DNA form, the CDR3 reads TGTGCCAGCAGTGACTTTGGACAGGGGGCTTACGAGCAGTACTTC. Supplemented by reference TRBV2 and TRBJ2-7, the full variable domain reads EPEVTQTPSHQVTQMGQEVILRCVPISNHLYFYWYRQILGQKVEFLVSFYNNEISEKSEIFDDQFSVERPDGSNFTLKIRSTKLEDSAMYFCASSDFGQGAYEQYFGPGTRLTVT.

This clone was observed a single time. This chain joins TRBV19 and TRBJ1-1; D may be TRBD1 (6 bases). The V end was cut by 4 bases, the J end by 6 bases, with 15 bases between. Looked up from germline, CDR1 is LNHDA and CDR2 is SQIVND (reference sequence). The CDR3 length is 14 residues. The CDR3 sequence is CASSTTGLKAEAFF. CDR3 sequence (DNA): TGTGCCAGTAGTACTACAGGGCTTAAAGCTGAAGCTTTCTTT.

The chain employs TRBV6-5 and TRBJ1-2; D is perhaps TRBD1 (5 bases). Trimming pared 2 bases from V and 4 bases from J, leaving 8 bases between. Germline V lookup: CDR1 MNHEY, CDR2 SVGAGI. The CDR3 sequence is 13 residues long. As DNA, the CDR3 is TGTGCCAGCAGTTACCTGGGGGGCTATGGCTACACCTTC. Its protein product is CASSYLGGYGYTF.

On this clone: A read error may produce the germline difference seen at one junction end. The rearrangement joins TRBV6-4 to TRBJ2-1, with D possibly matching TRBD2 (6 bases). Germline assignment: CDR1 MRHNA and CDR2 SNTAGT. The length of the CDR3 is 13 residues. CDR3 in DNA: TGTGCCAGCAATGACTATGGGGGGAGTGAGCAGTTCTTC. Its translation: CASNDYGGSEQFF.

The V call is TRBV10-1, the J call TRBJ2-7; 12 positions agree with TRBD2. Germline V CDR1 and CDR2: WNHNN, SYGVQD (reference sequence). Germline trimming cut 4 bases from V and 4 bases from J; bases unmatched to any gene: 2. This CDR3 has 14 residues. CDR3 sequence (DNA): TGCGCCAGCAGTGGTCTAGCGGGGGGGTACGAGCAGTACTTC. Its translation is CASSGLAGGYEQYF.

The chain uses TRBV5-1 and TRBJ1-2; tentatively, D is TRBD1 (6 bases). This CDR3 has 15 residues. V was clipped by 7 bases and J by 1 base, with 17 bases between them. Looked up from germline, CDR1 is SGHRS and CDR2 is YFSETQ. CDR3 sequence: CASGDDRPSNYGYTF. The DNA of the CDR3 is TGCGCCAGCGGCGACGACAGGCCTAGTAACTATGGCTACACCTTC.

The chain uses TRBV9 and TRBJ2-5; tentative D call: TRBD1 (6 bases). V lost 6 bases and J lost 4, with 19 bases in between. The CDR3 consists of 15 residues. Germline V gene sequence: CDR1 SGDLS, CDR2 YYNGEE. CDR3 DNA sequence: TGTGCCAGCACCCTTCAGGGCACCAGGGGAGAGACCCAGTACTTC. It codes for CASTLQGTRGETQYF.

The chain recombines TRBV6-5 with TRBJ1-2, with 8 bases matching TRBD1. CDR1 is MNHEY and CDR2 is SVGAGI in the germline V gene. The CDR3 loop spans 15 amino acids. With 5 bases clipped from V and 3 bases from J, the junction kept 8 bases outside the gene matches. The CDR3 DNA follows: TGTGCCAGCAGTCGCAGGGGGCAGGGAGACTATGGCTACACCTTC. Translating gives CASSRRGQGDYGYTF.

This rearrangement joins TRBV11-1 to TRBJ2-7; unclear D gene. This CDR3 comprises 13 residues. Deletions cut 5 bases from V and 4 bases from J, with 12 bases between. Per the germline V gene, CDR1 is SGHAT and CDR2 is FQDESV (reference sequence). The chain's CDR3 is CASSPTASYEQYF. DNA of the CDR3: TGTGCCAGCAGCCCAACCGCTAGTTACGAGCAGTACTTC.

In DNA, the CDR3 is TGCGCCAGCAGCTTGGAACTAAGAGGTAGCGGTAGGGATGAGCAGTTCTTC. Encoded protein: CASSLELRGSGRDEQFF. The rearrangement uses TRBV5-1 and TRBJ2-1, with D tentatively TRBD2 (6 bases). Trimming stripped 0 bases from V and 8 bases from J, with 21 bases between. The CDR3 loop spans 17 amino acids. Germline-derived CDR1 and CDR2 are SGHRS and YFSETQ.

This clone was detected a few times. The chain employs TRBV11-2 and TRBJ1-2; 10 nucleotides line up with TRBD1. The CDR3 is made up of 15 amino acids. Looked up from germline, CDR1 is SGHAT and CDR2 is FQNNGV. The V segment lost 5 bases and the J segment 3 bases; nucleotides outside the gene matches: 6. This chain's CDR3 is CASSHDRGQDYGYTF. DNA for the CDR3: TGTGCCAGCAGCCACGACAGGGGGCAAGACTATGGCTACACCTTC.

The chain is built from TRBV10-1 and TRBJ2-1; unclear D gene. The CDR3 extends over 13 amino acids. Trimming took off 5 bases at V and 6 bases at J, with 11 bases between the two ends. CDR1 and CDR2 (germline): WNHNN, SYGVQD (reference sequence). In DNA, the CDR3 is TGCGCCAGCAGTCAGGTGTACGGCAATGAGCAGTTCTTC. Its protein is CASSQVYGNEQFF.

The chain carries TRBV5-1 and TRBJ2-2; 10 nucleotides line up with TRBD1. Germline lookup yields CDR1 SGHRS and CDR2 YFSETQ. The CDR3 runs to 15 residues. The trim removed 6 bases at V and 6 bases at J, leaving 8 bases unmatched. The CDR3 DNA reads TGCGCCAGCATCCCCGGGACAGGGGTAGCCGGGGAGCTGTTTTTT. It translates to CASIPGTGVAGELFF.

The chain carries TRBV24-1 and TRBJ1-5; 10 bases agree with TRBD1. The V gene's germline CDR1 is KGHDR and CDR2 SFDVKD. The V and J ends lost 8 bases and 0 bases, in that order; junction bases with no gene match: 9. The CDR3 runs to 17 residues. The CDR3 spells CATTRTGGTYSNQPQHF. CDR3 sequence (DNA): TGTGCCACCACCCGGACAGGGGGGACATATAGCAATCAGCCCCAGCATTTT.

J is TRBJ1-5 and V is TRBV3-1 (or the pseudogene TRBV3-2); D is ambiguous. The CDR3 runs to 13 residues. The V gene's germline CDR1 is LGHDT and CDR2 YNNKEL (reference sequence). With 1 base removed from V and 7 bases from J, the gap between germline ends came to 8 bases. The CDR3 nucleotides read TGTGCCAGCAGCCAAGGGAGAGCGCAGCCCCAGCATTTT. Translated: CASSQGRAQPQHF.

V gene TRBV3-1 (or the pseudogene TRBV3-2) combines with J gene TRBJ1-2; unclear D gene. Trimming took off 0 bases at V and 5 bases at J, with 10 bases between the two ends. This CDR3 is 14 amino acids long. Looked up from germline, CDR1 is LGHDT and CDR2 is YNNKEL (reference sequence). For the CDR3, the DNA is TGTGCCAGCAGCCAAGATCGTAGAGGTTATGGCTACACCTTC. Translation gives CASSQDRRGYGYTF.

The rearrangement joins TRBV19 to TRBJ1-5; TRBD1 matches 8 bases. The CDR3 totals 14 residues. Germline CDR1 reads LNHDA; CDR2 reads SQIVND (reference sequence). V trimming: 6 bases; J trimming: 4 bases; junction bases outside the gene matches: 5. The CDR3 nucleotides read TGTGCCAGTAGCCAACAGGGGGGAAATCAGCCCCAGCATTTT. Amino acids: CASSQQGGNQPQHF.